The 18 T cell receptor beta chains listed next were all sequenced from one sample in a study of cytomegalovirus exposure and HLA in healthy donors. PCR employed 60 Vbeta and 13 Jbeta primers. Some clones are missing from TCRdb's copy, which holds only in-frame ones; the method was immunoSEQ multiplex PCR. The sample includes some 190,000 clones, 65% to 85% of them seen just once. The sequenced sample was PBMCs. The origin of the receptors is a girl aged 5-17 years in good health and CMV-seropositive.

The gene calls are TRBV5-4 and TRBJ2-7; 11 bases are a match to TRBD2. Germline V lookup: CDR1 SGHNT, CDR2 YYREEE (reference sequence). The CDR3 is made up of 15 amino acids. With 0 bases clipped from V and 3 bases from J, the junction kept 2 bases outside the gene matches. In nucleotides, the CDR3 is TGTGCCAGCAGCTTGGATAGCGGGAGGGTCTACGAGCAGTACTTC. This sequence encodes CASSLDSGRVYEQYF.

V is TRBV4-2 and J is TRBJ1-4, with a possible D match to TRBD1 (5 bases). V was cut by 0 bases and J by 3 bases, with 5 bases left in between. The germline V gene encodes CDR1 LGHNA and CDR2 YNFKEQ. The CDR3 runs 14 residues. CDR3 region: CASSQDRANEKLFF. DNA of the CDR3: TGTGCCAGCAGCCAAGACAGGGCTAATGAAAAACTGTTTTTT.

This chain joins TRBV5-4 and TRBJ2-1; no definite D call. Trimming pared 4 bases from V and 8 bases from J, leaving 13 bases between. Germline CDR1 reads SGHNT; CDR2 reads YYREEE (reference sequence). CDR3 length: 13 residues. In nucleotides, the CDR3 is TGTGCCAGCAGCGCCGTCGATGAGGATGAGCAGTTCTTC. It codes for CASSAVDEDEQFF.

The genes are TRBV18 and TRBJ2-7; tentatively, D is TRBD2 (6 bases). Trimming pared 0 bases from V and 7 bases from J, leaving 7 bases between. The CDR3 is 12 amino acids. Germline values: CDR1 KGHSH, CDR2 LQKENI. CDR3: CASSPPAGEQYF. CDR3 bases: TGTGCCAGCTCACCACCTGCGGGAGAGCAGTACTTC.

This clone was seen a handful of times. This chain uses TRBV6-1 with TRBJ1-1; D call uncertain. Germline assignment: CDR1 MNHNS and CDR2 SASEGT. The V and J ends lost 0 bases and 3 bases respectively, with 14 bases between them. The CDR3 length is 16 residues. CDR3 nucleotides: TGTGCCAGCAGTGAAGCCGGCGGTGCATTGGACACTGAAGCTTTCTTT. Protein: CASSEAGGALDTEAFF.

The chain uses TRBV7-6 and TRBJ2-6; 8 bases fit TRBD1. The CDR3 extends over 17 amino acids. V shed 4 bases and J 3 bases; nucleotides not matched to a gene: 8. The germline V gene has CDR1 SGHVS and CDR2 FNYEAQ. CDR3 sequence: CASSSRDRWDGANVLTF. The CDR3 DNA reads TGTGCCAGCAGCTCTCGGGACAGGTGGGATGGGGCCAACGTCCTGACTTTC.

The chain couples TRBV15 to TRBJ1-2; D is perhaps TRBD1 (5 bases). Germline CDR1 LNHNV, CDR2 YYDKDF (reference sequence). The CDR3 is made up of 14 amino acids. The V gene lost 3 bases and the J gene lost 3 bases, with 11 bases spanning the gap. CDR3 coding DNA: TGTGCCACCAGCAGTAGGGTAGGGGACTATGGCTACACCTTC. This encodes CATSSRVGDYGYTF.

V gene TRBV5-4 combines with J gene TRBJ2-1, with D tentatively TRBD2 (5 bases). V lost 0 bases and J 9 bases, leaving 16 bases between the germline ends. The CDR3 is 15 residues long. The germline V gene encodes CDR1 SGHNT and CDR2 YYREEE (reference sequence). CDR3 sequence reads: CASSLASGLSGEQFF. The CDR3 DNA reads as TGTGCCAGCAGCTTGGCGAGCGGACTCTCCGGTGAGCAGTTCTTC. The complete variable domain, with remaining parts taken from reference TRBV5-4 and TRBJ2-1, reads ETGVTQSPTHLIKTRGQQVTLRCSSQSGHNTVSWYQQALGQGPQFIFQYYREEENGRGNFPPRFSGLQFPNYSSELNVNALELDDSALYLCASSLASGLSGEQFFGPGTRLTVL.

This clone appeared a single time. The V gene is TRBV15, the J gene TRBJ1-2, with D hard to call. Between the trimmed V and J ends, which lost 0 bases and 1 base, there was a span of 6 bases. Germline V gives CDR1 LNHNV, CDR2 YYDKDF (reference sequence). This CDR3 is 14 amino acids long. The CDR3 loop is CATSRDASNYGYTF. The CDR3 DNA follows: TGTGCCACCAGCAGAGACGCCAGTAACTATGGCTACACCTTC. Looking up the rest from reference TRBV15 and TRBJ1-2 gives the full variable domain: DAMVIQNPRYQVTQFGKPVTLSCSQTLNHNVMYWYQQKSSQAPKLLFHYYDKDFNNEADTPDNFQSRRPNTSFCFLDIRSPGLGDTAMYLCATSRDASNYGYTFGSGTRLTVV.

This clone was counted once. This chain links TRBV5-8 with TRBJ1-4; D gene ambiguous. CDR1 and CDR2 from the germline V gene are SGHTS and YDEGEE. Trimming removed 4 bases from V and 3 bases from J, with 19 bases in between. The CDR3 is made up of 17 amino acids. CDR3 sequence reads: CASSRTVNLGANEKLFF. The CDR3 DNA reads TGTGCCAGCAGCAGGACCGTTAATCTGGGAGCTAATGAAAAACTGTTTTTT.

The V and J genes are TRBV6-6 and TRBJ1-1, with no clear D. Germline CDR1 MNHNY, CDR2 SVGAGI (reference sequence). The CDR3 runs 15 residues. V was trimmed by 5 bases and J by 1 base, leaving 14 bases between them. For the CDR3, the DNA is TGTGCCAGCAGTACGACATTTCGCCCGAACACTGAAGCTTTCTTT. Protein: CASSTTFRPNTEAFF.

J is TRBJ2-7 and V is TRBV12-5; 8 nucleotides line up with TRBD1. Germline values: CDR1 LGHNT, CDR2 FRNRAP. This CDR3 is 16 amino acids long. V trimming: 2 bases; J trimming: 0 bases; junction bases outside the gene matches: 6. CDR3 bases: TGTGCTAGTGGTTTGCCCCGGGACAGGAGCTCCTACGAGCAGTACTTC. It yields the protein CASGLPRDRSSYEQYF.

The CDR3 DNA reads TGTGCCAGCAGCGGGACAGCCTATTCCTATGGCTACACCTTC. Amino acids: CASSGTAYSYGYTF. The chain combines TRBV7-9 with TRBJ1-2; the match to TRBD1 covers 7 bases. Germline-derived CDR1 and CDR2 are SEHNR and FQNEAQ (reference sequence). V lost 5 bases, J lost 4 bases, and 7 bases stayed unmatched. The CDR3 length is 14 residues.

This chain connects TRBV10-1 to TRBJ1-3; D is undetermined. V lost 3 bases, J lost 0 bases, and 12 bases lay in between. Germline assignment: CDR1 WNHNN and CDR2 SYGVQD (reference sequence). The CDR3 has 16 residues. CDR3 amino acids: CASSDQGLSSGNTIYF. In DNA form, the CDR3 reads TGCGCCAGCAGTGATCAAGGACTGAGCTCTGGAAACACCATATATTTT.

The chain couples TRBV5-1 to TRBJ1-3, with no clear D. Germline lookup yields CDR1 SGHRS and CDR2 YFSETQ. Trimming left V 4 bases short and J 0 bases short, with 11 bases between. The CDR3 runs 15 residues. CDR3 bases: TGCGCCAGCAGCCCCGGGTCGTACTCTGGAAACACCATATATTTT. It translates to CASSPGSYSGNTIYF.

J is TRBJ2-3 and V is TRBV18; no definite D call. Looked up from germline, CDR1 is KGHSH and CDR2 is LQKENI. This CDR3 comprises 14 residues. V was cut by 2 bases and J by 1 base, with 7 bases left in between. The CDR3 nucleotides read TGTGCCAGCTCACCAGAGATGGGCACAGATACGCAGTATTTT. This sequence encodes CASSPEMGTDTQYF.

The count of this clone is one. The CDR3: CASSRIVGADNQPQHF. DNA of the CDR3: TGTGCCAGTAGTAGAATAGTGGGGGCAGACAATCAGCCCCAGCATTTT. The chain is built from TRBV19 and TRBJ1-5; TRBD1 might be the D (6 bases). Germline CDR1 is LNHDA and CDR2 is SQIVND (reference sequence). The CDR3 is made up of 16 amino acids. V was trimmed by 4 bases and J by 3 bases, leaving 16 bases between them.

This clone occurred a few times. The V and J genes are TRBV7-9 and TRBJ1-2; 7 bases are a match to TRBD1. CDR1 SEHNR and CDR2 FQNEAQ come from the germline V gene (reference sequence). V dropped 6 bases and J dropped 4; count of bases not matched to a gene: 8. This CDR3 comprises 14 residues. CDR3 region: CASRQITGVYGYTF. The DNA for the CDR3 is TGTGCCAGCAGACAAATTACAGGGGTCTATGGCTACACCTTC.